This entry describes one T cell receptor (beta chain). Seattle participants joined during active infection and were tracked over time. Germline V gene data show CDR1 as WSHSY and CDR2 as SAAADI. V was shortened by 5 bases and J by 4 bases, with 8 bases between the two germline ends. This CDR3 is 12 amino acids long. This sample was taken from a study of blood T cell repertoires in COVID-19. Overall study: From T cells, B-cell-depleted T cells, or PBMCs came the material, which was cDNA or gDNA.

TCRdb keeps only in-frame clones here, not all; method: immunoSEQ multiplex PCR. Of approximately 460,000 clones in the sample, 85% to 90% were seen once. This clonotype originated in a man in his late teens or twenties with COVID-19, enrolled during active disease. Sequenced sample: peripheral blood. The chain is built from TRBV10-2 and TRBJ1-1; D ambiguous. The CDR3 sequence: CASSQEGTEAFF. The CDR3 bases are TGCGCCAGCAGTCAGGAGGGCACTGAAGCTTTCTTT.